This TCR beta chain was captured by sequencing in a study of T cells after yellow fever vaccination. Study-wide results and caveats: Though it reached lower strength, the secondary response hit its peak faster, day 5 versus 15. Detected again after the booster were most primary-vaccination clones, at 95% to 97% CD4 and around 91% CD8. Overlap between CD4 and CD8 compartments was detected for a small share of clonotypes.

As to this clonotype: The antigen remains unidentified.

TCR cDNA, made by 5'RACE template switching, carried an added universal primer site and UMIs. TCRdb processed the 5' RACE reads anew with MiXCR; each CDR3 protein has one entry. The data hold nearly 550,000 distinct CDR3 sequences, with 15% to 20% observed a single time. CDR1 is SGHTA and CDR2 is FQGNSA in the germline V gene. The CDR3 loop spans 15 amino acids. The ends lost 5 bases at V and 2 bases at J; junction bases unmatched: 9. This TCR came from a man aged 25 to 40 who received the YFV17D yellow fever vaccine. This sample comprised PBMCs, obtained 15 days after the yellow fever booster vaccination. V and J are TRBV7-2 and TRBJ2-7; the match to TRBD2 covers 7 bases. DNA for the CDR3: TGTGCCAGCAGCGAACGGTCTAGCGGCACCTACGAGCAGTACTTC. This codes for CASSERSSGTYEQYF.